This TCR beta chain comes out of a study of T cells in Graves' hyperthyroidism and ophthalmopathy. Study findings and constraints: Most expanded thyroid clonotypes above 0.001 recurred in blood. The model forecast ophthalmopathy, anticipating it by a median 6.5 months before onset.

No ophthalmopathy progression within 18 months constituted stable Graves' hyperthyroidism. Uncontrolled infection, other autoimmune disease, pregnancy or lactation barred patients from enrollment. Amplification yielded TCR beta CDR3 regions, with RNA transcripts as the source. An initial round of RT-PCR targeting the TCR CDR3 relied on the HTBI primer set. TCRdb itself ran the multiplex PCR reads through MiXCR, one entry per CDR3 protein. The sample holds 610,000 or so distinct CDR3 sequences, 40% to 55% seen once. In this sample, this clonotype turned up many times. What it recognizes is unknown. This CDR3 contains 14 residues. The V and J ends lost 4 bases and 0 bases respectively, with 7 bases between them. The germline gives CDR1 SGHRS, CDR2 YFSETQ.

This receptor was identified in a woman aged 18-29 years with Graves' hyperthyroidism. The sample taken for sequencing was peripheral blood or thyroid tissue (not recorded which). This rearrangement joins TRBV5-1 to TRBJ1-4; D is unclear. Written as DNA, the CDR3 is TGCGCCAGCAGCCGACATTCAACTAATGAAAAACTGTTTTTT. This sequence encodes CASSRHSTNEKLFF.